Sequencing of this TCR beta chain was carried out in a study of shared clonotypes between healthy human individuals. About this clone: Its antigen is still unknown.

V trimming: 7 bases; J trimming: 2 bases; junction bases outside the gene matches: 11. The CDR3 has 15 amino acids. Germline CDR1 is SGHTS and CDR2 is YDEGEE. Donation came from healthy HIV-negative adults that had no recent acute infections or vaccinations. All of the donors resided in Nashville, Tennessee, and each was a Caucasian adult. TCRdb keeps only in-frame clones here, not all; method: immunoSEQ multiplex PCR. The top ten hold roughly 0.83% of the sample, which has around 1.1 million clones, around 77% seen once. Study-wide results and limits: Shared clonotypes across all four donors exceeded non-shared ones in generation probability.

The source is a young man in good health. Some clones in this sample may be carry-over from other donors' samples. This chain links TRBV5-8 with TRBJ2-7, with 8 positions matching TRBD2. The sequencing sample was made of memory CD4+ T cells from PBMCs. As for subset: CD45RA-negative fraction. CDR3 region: CASSLSGGDPYEQYF. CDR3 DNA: TGTGCCAGCTCACTCTCGGGGGGGGACCCCTACGAGCAGTACTTC. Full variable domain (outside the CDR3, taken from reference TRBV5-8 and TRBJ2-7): EAGVTQSPTHLIKTRGQQATLRCSPISGHTSVYWYQQALGLGLQFLLWYDEGEERNRGNFPPRFSGRQFPNYSSELNVNALELEDSALYLCASSLSGGDPYEQYFGPGTRLTVT.